The 14 T cell receptor beta chains below were found in one sample sequenced in a study of blood T cell repertoires in COVID-19. Profiling relied on immunoSEQ multiplex PCR, and the TCRdb table lists in-frame clones only, not all of them. Of tens of thousands of clones in the sample, over 65% were seen once. Sequenced sample: peripheral blood. These receptors came from a human donor in a cohort sampled during active COVID-19.

The chain has TRBV19 and TRBJ2-6, with 7 bases matching TRBD2. Germline loops: CDR1 LNHDA, CDR2 SQIVND (reference sequence). The J segment lost 0 bases and the V segment lost 5 bases, leaving 7 bases of the junction unmatched. The CDR3 length is 17 residues. DNA for the CDR3: TGTGCCAGTAGTTCCGGACTAGGAAACTCTGGGGCCAACGTCCTGACTTTC. Translated, it gives CASSSGLGNSGANVLTF.

V is TRBV28 and J is TRBJ2-7; maybe TRBD2 (6 bases). V was shortened by 6 bases and J by 2 bases, with 8 bases between the two germline ends. CDR1 is MDHEN and CDR2 is SYDVKM in the germline V gene. The CDR3 runs to 12 residues. The CDR3 region is CASRRGTYEQYF. The CDR3 nucleotides read TGTGCCAGCAGGCGGGGAACCTACGAGCAGTACTTC.

This clone was seen only a few times. The chain employs TRBV7-6 and TRBJ2-1; 8 bases are a match to TRBD1. Germline V gene sequence: CDR1 SGHVS, CDR2 FNYEAQ. The CDR3 has 14 residues. V trimming: 2 bases; J trimming: 5 bases; junction bases outside the gene matches: 2. CDR3 sequence: CASSLQGADNEQFF. DNA of the CDR3: TGTGCCAGCAGCTTACAGGGGGCCGACAATGAGCAGTTCTTC.

The V and J genes are TRBV18 and TRBJ1-2, with 8 bases identical to TRBD1. V dropped 5 bases and J dropped 8; count of bases not matched to a gene: 7. The CDR3 runs to 13 residues. Germline V CDR1 and CDR2: KGHSH, LQKENI. As DNA, the CDR3 is TGTGCCAGCTCAACGCAGGGGGCGACGGGCTACACCTTC. Protein sequence: CASSTQGATGYTF. Using reference TRBV18 and TRBJ1-2 for the parts outside the CDR3, the full variable domain is NAGVMQNPRHLVRRRGQEARLRCSPMKGHSHVYWYRQLPEEGLKFMVYLQKENIIDESGMPKERFSAEFPKEGPSILRIQQVVRGDSAAYFCASSTQGATGYTFGSGTRLTVV.

This sequence joins TRBV6-5 and TRBJ2-2; 8 bases line up with TRBD2. Germline lookup yields CDR1 MNHEY and CDR2 SVGAGI. This CDR3 is 12 amino acids long. V dropped 8 bases and J dropped 6; count of bases not matched to a gene: 2. This chain's CDR3 is CASGGRPGELFF. The CDR3 bases are TGTGCCAGCGGCGGGAGGCCCGGGGAGCTGTTTTTT.

A single count supports this clone. The chain recombines TRBV6-5 with TRBJ2-7; 14 nucleotides line up with TRBD2. V shed 7 bases, J shed 6 bases, and the junction held 8 bases outside the gene matches. This CDR3 region has 15 residues. Germline assignment: CDR1 MNHEY and CDR2 SVGAGI. The CDR3 DNA reads as TGTGCCAGCACTGGGACTAGCGGGAGACTCTCCGAGCAGTACTTC. Translation gives CASTGTSGRLSEQYF.

In DNA form, the CDR3 reads TGTGCCAGCAGTACCCCAGAGGGGGCGGGGGAAAAACTGTTTTTT. Protein sequence: CASSTPEGAGEKLFF. The chain employs TRBV28 and TRBJ1-4; TRBD1 matches 7 bases. V was pared by 5 bases and J by 8 bases, with 11 bases of the junction left unmatched. The CDR3 extends over 15 amino acids. Germline-derived CDR1 and CDR2 are MDHEN and SYDVKM.

This clone was seen a handful of times. The CDR3 is CASSLSLYRANYGYTF. The CDR3 DNA sequence: TGTGCCAGCAGCCTTTCACTTTACAGAGCTAACTATGGCTACACCTTC. The J gene is TRBJ1-2, the V gene TRBV3-1 (or the pseudogene TRBV3-2); no clear D gene. Trimming left V 4 bases short and J 0 bases short, with 15 bases between. CDR1 is LGHDT, CDR2 YNNKEL, per germline (reference sequence). The CDR3 loop spans 16 amino acids.

This chain uses TRBV1 with TRBJ2-7; no check of the table's D call, TRBD2, against the DNA was made. TRBV1 is described as a pseudogene. The CDR3 runs to 17 residues. For the CDR3, the DNA is TGCACCAGCAGCCAAGACCCCGGGACTCTTTACTCCTACGAGCAGTACTTC. Translation gives CTSSQDPGTLYSYEQYF.

The V call is TRBV18, the J call TRBJ2-7; maybe TRBD2 (5 bases). Germline V gives CDR1 KGHSH, CDR2 LQKENI. Trimming cost V 2 bases and J 3 bases, with 11 bases left between them. This CDR3 has 14 amino acids. The CDR3 DNA reads TGTGCCAGCTCACCAAGGAGTGGACTCTACGAGCAGTACTTC. Its translation: CASSPRSGLYEQYF.

This clone was seen once. V and J are TRBV2 and TRBJ1-5, with D uncertain. V dropped 6 bases and J dropped 12 bases, with 9 bases sitting between them. The germline gives CDR1 SNHLY, CDR2 FYNNEI. CDR3 length equals 10 residues. The DNA of the CDR3 is TGTGCCAGCAGCGCAGGATACCAGCATTTT. It yields the protein CASSAGYQHF.

The chain recombines TRBV6-2 or TRBV6-3 with TRBJ2-7, with D tentatively TRBD1 (6 bases). Per germline, CDR1 MNHEY and CDR2 SVGEGT. This CDR3 has 14 residues. Trimming pared 2 bases from V and 6 bases from J, leaving 14 bases between. The CDR3 sequence is CASSYGTLNSEQYF. CDR3 coding DNA: TGTGCCAGCAGTTACGGGACATTGAACTCCGAGCAGTACTTC.

V and J are TRBV18 and TRBJ2-4, with TRBD1 identical over 7 bases. Per germline, CDR1 KGHSH and CDR2 LQKENI. Trimming took 2 bases from V and 1 from J; bases not matched to a gene: 2. This CDR3 has 15 amino acids. This chain's CDR3 is CASSPDRVAKNIQYF. Written as DNA, the CDR3 is TGTGCCAGCTCACCAGACAGGGTGGCCAAAAACATTCAGTACTTC. The complete variable domain, with remaining parts taken from reference TRBV18 and TRBJ2-4, reads NAGVMQNPRHLVRRRGQEARLRCSPMKGHSHVYWYRQLPEEGLKFMVYLQKENIIDESGMPKERFSAEFPKEGPSILRIQQVVRGDSAAYFCASSPDRVAKNIQYFGAGTRLSVL.

The chain links TRBV2 to TRBJ2-3; TRBD2 matches at 8 bases. Germline V gives CDR1 SNHLY, CDR2 FYNNEI. The CDR3 spans 15 residues. Germline trimming cut 7 bases from V and 0 bases from J; bases unmatched to any gene: 6. The chain's CDR3 is CASNRAGASTDTQYF. The CDR3 nucleotides are TGTGCCAGCAATCGAGCGGGGGCTAGCACAGATACGCAGTATTTT.